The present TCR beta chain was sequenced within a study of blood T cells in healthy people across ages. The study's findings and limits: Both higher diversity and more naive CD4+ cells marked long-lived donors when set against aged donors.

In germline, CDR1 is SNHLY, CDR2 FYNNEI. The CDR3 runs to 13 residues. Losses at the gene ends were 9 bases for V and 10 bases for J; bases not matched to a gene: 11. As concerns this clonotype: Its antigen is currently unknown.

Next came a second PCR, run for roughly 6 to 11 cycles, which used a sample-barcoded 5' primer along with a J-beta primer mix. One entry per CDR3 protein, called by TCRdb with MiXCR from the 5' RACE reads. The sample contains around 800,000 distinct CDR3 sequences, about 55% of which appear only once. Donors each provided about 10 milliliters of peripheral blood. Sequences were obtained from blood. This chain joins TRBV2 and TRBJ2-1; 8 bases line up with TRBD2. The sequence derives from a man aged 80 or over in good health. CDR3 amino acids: CASLREVPGEQFF. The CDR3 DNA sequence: TGTGCCAGTTTGCGGGAGGTCCCCGGGGAGCAGTTCTTC.